Below are 25 T cell receptor beta chains sequenced from a single sample in a study of CD8+ T cells in alopecia areata. As to treatment: oral pan-JAK inhibitor, 5-10 mg twice daily. Once RNA had been extracted, it was reverse transcribed into cDNA to act as the sequencing template. Sequenced by immunoSEQ multiplex PCR; TCRdb stores in-frame clones only, minus some. This sample has approximately 210,000 clones, with about 64% found just once. The specimen comprised CD4+ T cells sorted from blood, sampled at week 4, from a patient treated with tofacitinib. Receptor source: a human donor with alopecia areata.

V gene TRBV7-2 combines with J gene TRBJ1-2; TRBD1 agrees at 7 bases. In germline, CDR1 is SGHTA, CDR2 FQGNSA. Trimming cost V 3 bases and J 2 bases; bases outside gene matches: 6. CDR3 size: 15 residues. CDR3 bases: TGTGCCAGCAGCTTGGGACAGAATTTAAACTATGGCTACACCTTC. It specifies CASSLGQNLNYGYTF.

This clone was detected only once. The chain is built from TRBV5-8 and TRBJ2-3; the D gene is possibly TRBD2 (5 bases). The CDR3 covers 18 residues. Deletions cut 1 base from V and 2 bases from J, with 20 bases between. CDR1 is SGHTS and CDR2 is YDEGEE in the germline V gene. The CDR3 DNA sequence: TGTGCCAGCAGCTTGTATCCACCGGGATCCCGGGCCACAGATACGCAGTATTTT. The encoded protein is CASSLYPPGSRATDTQYF.

The chain recombines TRBV23-1 with TRBJ1-5, with D perhaps matching TRBD1 (5 bases). TRBV23-1 is identified as an open reading frame with a role that is uncertain. The CDR3 has 15 residues. Between the trimmed V and J ends, which lost 4 bases and 1 base, there was a span of 11 bases. CDR3 nucleotides: TGCGCCAGCAGTCCGCCCCGGGGGAGCAATCAGCCCCAGCATTTT. Its protein product is CASSPPRGSNQPQHF.

V usage is TRBV30 and J usage is TRBJ1-2; D remains unclear. CDR1 is GTSNPN and CDR2 is SVGIG in the germline V gene (reference sequence). The CDR3 loop spans 11 amino acids. Trimming pared 3 bases from V and 8 bases from J, leaving 10 bases between. The CDR3 DNA follows: TGTGCCTGGAGCCTTCGAGACGGCTACACCTTC. This gives the protein CAWSLRDGYTF.

This clone was observed a few times. The chain uses TRBV5-1 and TRBJ2-1; 12 bases map to TRBD2. This CDR3 comprises 15 residues. Germline loops: CDR1 SGHRS, CDR2 YFSETQ. J lost 7 bases, V lost 5 bases, and 7 bases had no gene match. The CDR3 loop reads CASRILAGGLNEQFF. The CDR3 coding sequence is TGCGCCAGCAGAATACTAGCGGGGGGCCTAAATGAGCAGTTCTTC. Using reference TRBV5-1 and TRBJ2-1 for the parts outside the CDR3, the full variable domain is KAGVTQTPRYLIKTRGQQVTLSCSPISGHRSVSWYQQTPGQGLQFLFEYFSETQRNKGNFPGRFSGRQFSNSRSEMNVSTLELGDSALYLCASRILAGGLNEQFFGPGTRLTVL.

The chain uses TRBV15 and TRBJ1-3; 9 bases are shared with TRBD1. Germline V gene sequence: CDR1 LNHNV, CDR2 YYDKDF (reference sequence). The junction had 5 bases not matched to a gene; V was cut back by 1 base and J by 1 base. CDR3 length equals 17 residues. Here the CDR3 DNA reads TGTGCCACCAGCAGAGCGACCGGGACAGGGTCTGGAAACACCATATATTTT. Translation: CATSRATGTGSGNTIYF.

The chain recombines TRBV20-1 with TRBJ2-7; TRBD2 might be the D (5 bases). This CDR3 comprises 10 residues. Germline CDR1 is DFQATT and CDR2 is SNEGSKA (reference sequence). The CDR3 loop is CSGGPYEQYF. The CDR3, as DNA: TGCAGCGGCGGGCCTTACGAGCAGTACTTC.

This clone appeared a few times. The chain is built from TRBV5-6 and TRBJ1-2, with D hard to call. Trimming removed 0 bases at V and 6 bases at J, with 9 bases between. The germline V gene has CDR1 SGHDT and CDR2 YYEEEE. The CDR3 spans 13 residues. This CDR3 is CASSLGALHGYTF. CDR3 DNA sequence: TGTGCCAGCAGCTTGGGTGCCCTCCATGGCTACACCTTC.

The V gene is TRBV29-1, the J gene TRBJ1-1; a possible D gene is TRBD1 (5 bases). This CDR3 has 11 amino acids. With 6 bases removed from V and 4 bases from J, the gap between germline ends came to 9 bases. CDR1 and CDR2 from the germline V gene are SQVTM and ANQGSEA. The CDR3: CSVSQGTEAFF. CDR3 bases: TGCAGCGTGTCTCAGGGCACTGAAGCTTTCTTT.

This clone came up a few times. V is TRBV5-4 and J is TRBJ2-7, with D perhaps given as TRBD1 or TRBD2 (5 bases each). The CDR3 sequence is 14 residues long. Germline-derived CDR1 and CDR2 are SGHNT and YYREEE (reference sequence). The ends were cut back, 0 bases at V and 0 bases at J, with 7 bases in the middle. CDR3 sequence (DNA): TGTGCCAGCAGCTTGGACGGGACCTCCTACGAGCAGTACTTC. Translating it yields CASSLDGTSYEQYF.

This chain links TRBV27 with TRBJ1-2, with 7 nucleotides matching TRBD1. Germline CDR1 reads MNHEY; CDR2 reads SMNVEV (reference sequence). V was pared by 2 bases and J by 4 bases, with 7 bases of the junction left unmatched. The length of the CDR3 is 15 residues. The CDR3 bases are TGTGCCAGCAGTTTAGTCGGGGGACAGCTCTATGGCTACACCTTC. It translates to CASSLVGGQLYGYTF.

The genes are TRBV30 and TRBJ2-7; the D gene is possibly TRBD2 (7 bases). V was cut by 1 base and J by 7 bases, with 11 bases left in between. CDR1 and CDR2 from the germline V gene are GTSNPN and SVGIG (reference sequence). This CDR3 contains 12 residues. The CDR3 nucleotides read TGTGCCTGGAGTGAACAGGGAGGGGAGCAGTACTTC. Translated, it gives CAWSEQGGEQYF. Full variable domain (outside the CDR3, taken from reference TRBV30 and TRBJ2-7): SQTIHQWPATLVQPVGSPLSLECTVEGTSNPNLYWYRQAAGRGLQLLFYSVGIGQISSEVPQNLSASRPQDRQFILSSKKLLLSDSGFYLCAWSEQGGEQYFGPGTRLTVT.

The chain combines TRBV5-1 with TRBJ1-2; no reliable D call. The length of the CDR3 is 14 residues. In germline, CDR1 is SGHRS, CDR2 YFSETQ. Trimming cost V 0 bases and J 7 bases, with 13 bases left between them. DNA for the CDR3: TGCGCCAGCAGCTTGGGGCAACAGCTGGGTGGCTACACCTTC. Its translation is CASSLGQQLGGYTF.

The count of this clone is one. The genes are TRBV11-2 and TRBJ2-1, with D tentatively TRBD1 (5 bases). The CDR3 extends over 13 amino acids. The V end was cut by 4 bases, the J end by 6 bases, with 10 bases between. The germline gives CDR1 SGHAT, CDR2 FQNNGV. CDR3 amino acids: CASSSLQGNEQFF. CDR3 coding DNA: TGTGCCAGCAGCTCGCTTCAGGGCAATGAGCAGTTCTTC.

The chain recombines TRBV5-1 with TRBJ2-1; D possibly corresponds to TRBD2 (5 bases). The CDR3 length is 15 residues. V was cut by 4 bases and J by 3 bases, with 14 bases left in between. Germline V gene lookup returns CDR1 SGHRS and CDR2 YFSETQ. CDR3 sequence reads: CASSPGVTSYNEQFF. CDR3 bases: TGCGCCAGCAGCCCGGGTGTTACTAGCTACAATGAGCAGTTCTTC.

A note on this clone: The junction departs from germline at one end; a sequencing error may be responsible. The chain recombines TRBV25-1 with TRBJ2-1; 7 bases agree with TRBD2. The CDR3 sequence is 12 residues long. Germline V CDR1 and CDR2: MGHDK, SYGVNS. Here the CDR3 reads CASTMGTTAVVF. DNA of the CDR3: TGTGCCAGCACCATGGGGACTACCGCAGTGGTCTTC.

V gene TRBV10-3 combines with J gene TRBJ2-3, with D perhaps assigned TRBD1 or TRBD2 (5 bases each). Deletions cut 3 bases from V and 4 bases from J, with 11 bases between. This CDR3 is built from 14 residues. CDR1 ENHRY and CDR2 SYGVKD come from the germline V gene. The DNA of the CDR3 is TGTGCCATCAGTGACGGGGCAGGGTCAGATACGCAGTATTTT. Its protein product is CAISDGAGSDTQYF.

This CDR3 is CASSPRVFSGANVLTF. CDR3 nucleotides: TGTGCCAGCAGCCCCCGGGTCTTTTCTGGGGCCAACGTCCTGACTTTC. The chain uses TRBV2 and TRBJ2-6; no firm D call. The CDR3 totals 16 residues. Trimming removed 6 bases from V and 1 base from J, with 13 bases in between. The germline CDR1 and CDR2 sequences are SNHLY and FYNNEI.

This chain's CDR3 is CASSLGGGGLSDTQYF. CDR3 bases: TGTGCCAGCAGCTTAGGAGGGGGTGGCCTCTCAGATACGCAGTATTTT. The V and J genes are TRBV5-4 and TRBJ2-3; D possibly matches TRBD1 or TRBD2 (6 bases each). Between the trimmed V and J ends, which lost 2 bases and 4 bases, there was a span of 17 bases. This CDR3 is built from 16 residues. CDR1 SGHNT and CDR2 YYREEE come from the germline V gene (reference sequence).

The chain employs TRBV9 and TRBJ1-1; D is undetermined. Germline CDR1 is SGDLS and CDR2 is YYNGEE. The CDR3 consists of 15 residues. With 0 bases removed from V and 4 bases from J, the gap between germline ends came to 13 bases. CDR3 sequence: CASSVVWDSSTEAFF. CDR3 nucleotides: TGTGCCAGCAGCGTAGTATGGGATTCAAGCACTGAAGCTTTCTTT.

This clone occurred a few times. The chain couples TRBV7-8 to TRBJ2-7; D ambiguous. CDR1 and CDR2 from the germline V gene are SGHVS and FQNEAQ. V lost 5 bases and J lost 2, with 13 bases in between. The CDR3 is made up of 14 amino acids. CDR3 bases: TGTGCCAGCAGCACCCGGACGGAGACCTACGAGCAGTACTTC. This encodes CASSTRTETYEQYF.

V gene TRBV7-2 combines with J gene TRBJ2-2; D might be TRBD1 (5 bases). CDR3 length: 17 residues. Per the germline V gene, CDR1 is SGHTA and CDR2 is FQGNSA. V was cut by 2 bases and J by 2 bases, with 15 bases left in between. The CDR3 DNA sequence: TGTGCCAGCAGCTTAATCTCCTGGCAGGGAAACACCGGGGAGCTGTTTTTT. Protein sequence: CASSLISWQGNTGELFF. Full variable domain (remainder filled in from reference TRBV7-2 and TRBJ2-2): GAGVSQSPSNKVTEKGKDVELRCDPISGHTALYWYRQSLGQGLEFLIYFQGNSAPDKSGLPSDRFSAERTGGSVSTLTIQRTQQEDSAVYLCASSLISWQGNTGELFFGEGSRLTVL.

This clone was found a few times. The chain links TRBV10-3 to TRBJ2-5; TRBD2 aligns across 7 bases. The CDR3 extends over 13 amino acids. J was trimmed by 5 bases and V by 4 bases; bases with no gene match: 4. In germline, CDR1 is ENHRY, CDR2 SYGVKD. DNA for the CDR3: TGTGCCATCAGTGGAACTAGCGACGAGACCCAGTACTTC. Its protein product is CAISGTSDETQYF.

In DNA, the CDR3 is TGTGCCAGCAGCTCCCGACTAGCGGGGGAGCAGTTCTTC. Translation: CASSSRLAGEQFF. This sequence joins TRBV7-2 and TRBJ2-1; 11 bases align to TRBD2. This CDR3 region has 13 residues. V gave up 4 bases and J gave up 10 bases; unmatched junction bases: 3. Germline V gives CDR1 SGHTA, CDR2 FQGNSA.

This clone was detected only a few times. The V gene is TRBV29-1, the J gene TRBJ2-5; 7 bases fit TRBD1. The germline gives CDR1 SQVTM, CDR2 ANQGSEA. V dropped 4 bases and J dropped 2; count of bases not matched to a gene: 7. This CDR3 has 14 residues. The CDR3 region is CSVVPQGQQETQYF. CDR3 coding DNA: TGCAGCGTTGTCCCCCAGGGACAGCAAGAGACCCAGTACTTC.